The 7 T cell receptor beta chains below come from one sample, sequenced in a study of response to subunit inactivated influenza vaccine. TCRdb used MiXCR to reprocess the RT-PCR reads, holding one entry per CDR3 protein. Of around 650,000 distinct CDR3 sequences detected, 15% to 18% appear once; the ten largest clones hold 11%. Sequenced here: PBMCs from blood, sampled 11 to 12 days after vaccination. The origin of the receptors is a man aged 50-59 years who received an inactivated influenza vaccine.

The table lists this clonotype with a few counts. The chain has TRBV25-1 and TRBJ2-5; no definite D call. V was pared by 7 bases and J by 0 bases, with 12 bases between. This CDR3 spans 14 amino acids. Germline V gene lookup returns CDR1 MGHDK and CDR2 SYGVNS. The CDR3 spells CASTKEEYQETQYF. In DNA, the CDR3 is TGTGCCAGCACCAAGGAAGAGTACCAAGAGACCCAGTACTTC.

This clonotype showed up just a few times. The V call is TRBV7-9, the J call TRBJ2-5; TRBD2 agrees at 9 bases. This CDR3 has 16 amino acids. The trim removed 4 bases at V and 6 bases at J, leaving 12 bases unmatched. CDR1 and CDR2 from the germline V gene are SEHNR and FQNEAQ (reference sequence). For the CDR3, the DNA is TGTGCCAGCAGCTCCGTTAGCGCGGGGGGGCTGAAGACCCAGTACTTC. It is translated as CASSSVSAGGLKTQYF.

The CDR3 bases are TGTGCCAGCAGCCCAAACCCAGGGGACGAGCAGTACTTC. It translates to CASSPNPGDEQYF. The chain carries TRBV7-2 and TRBJ2-7; a possible D gene is TRBD1 (6 bases). Germline CDR1 SGHTA, CDR2 FQGNSA. Trimming pared 5 bases from V and 5 bases from J, leaving 13 bases between. The CDR3 is 13 amino acids. Complete variable domain (other parts from reference TRBV7-2 and TRBJ2-7): GAGVSQSPSNKVTEKGKDVELRCDPISGHTALYWYRQSLGQGLEFLIYFQGNSAPDKSGLPSDRFSAERTGGSVSTLTIQRTQQEDSAVYLCASSPNPGDEQYFGPGTRLTVT.

This clonotype was recorded a few times. V is TRBV5-1 and J is TRBJ1-2; D gene uncertain. The length of the CDR3 is 12 residues. The V gene lost 2 bases and the J gene lost 4 bases, with 6 bases spanning the gap. Per the germline V gene, CDR1 is SGHRS and CDR2 is YFSETQ. CDR3 loop: CASSFESYGYTF. The CDR3 nucleotides are TGCGCCAGCAGCTTTGAGAGCTATGGCTACACCTTC.

In DNA form, the CDR3 reads TGTGCCTGGAGCCCCGGGACACTCAACACTGAAGCTTTCTTT. This sequence encodes CAWSPGTLNTEAFF. The chain is built from TRBV30 and TRBJ1-1; possibly TRBD1 for D (6 bases). Trimming left V 3 bases short and J 2 bases short, with 13 bases between. The CDR3 is 14 residues long. Looked up from germline, CDR1 is GTSNPN and CDR2 is SVGIG (reference sequence).

This clonotype was picked up a small number of times. The rearrangement joins TRBV7-9 to TRBJ1-2, with D perhaps TRBD1 (6 bases). V was trimmed by 2 bases and J by 8 bases, leaving 21 bases between them. This CDR3 spans 16 amino acids. The germline gives CDR1 SEHNR, CDR2 FQNEAQ (reference sequence). Written as DNA, the CDR3 is TGTGCCAGCAGCTTACCCGTCCGGGGGCAAGGGGGAGGCTACACCTTC. Translated, it gives CASSLPVRGQGGGYTF. Full variable domain (outside the CDR3, taken from reference TRBV7-9 and TRBJ1-2): DTGVSQNPRHKITKRGQNVTFRCDPISEHNRLYWYRQTLGQGPEFLTYFQNEAQLEKSRLLSDRFSAERPKGSFSTLEIQRTEQGDSAMYLCASSLPVRGQGGGYTFGSGTRLTVV.

V usage is TRBV7-2 and J usage is TRBJ1-5; D is possibly TRBD1 (5 bases). V shed 5 bases and J shed 3 bases, with 11 bases lying between them. The CDR3 totals 14 residues. Per germline, CDR1 SGHTA and CDR2 FQGNSA. The CDR3 is CASSIDSFNQPQHF. For the CDR3, the DNA is TGTGCCAGCAGCATAGACAGTTTCAATCAGCCCCAGCATTTT.